This T cell receptor (beta chain) came from a study of T-cell memory formation after mild COVID-19. Study findings and constraints: Researchers report contracting CD4+ clones mostly in CM and EM, with CD8+ clones in EMRA.

The CDR3 sequence is 15 residues long. Germline V CDR1 and CDR2: KGHSH, LQKENI. Points on this clonotype: Antigen specificity is unknown. A read error may produce the germline difference seen at one junction end.

Employing constant-segment primers, 5'RACE generated TCR alpha and TCR beta cDNA libraries bearing sample barcodes and UMIs. In TCRdb, the 5' RACE reads were re-called with MiXCR into one record per CDR3 protein. This table holds 350,000 to 400,000 distinct CDR3 sequences, about 15% found once. Sequenced: PBMCs or a T cell subset sorted from them (not recorded which). The sequence was obtained from a man between 18 and 35 years old who had mild COVID-19 (a few samples of this study predate the infection). Cell type and time point are not known. V usage is TRBV18 and J usage is TRBJ2-1; tentative D call: TRBD1 (5 bases). CDR3 in DNA: TGTACCAGCTCACCCGGAAGGGGCTCCTACAATGAGCAGTTCTTC. This sequence encodes CTSSPGRGSYNEQFF.